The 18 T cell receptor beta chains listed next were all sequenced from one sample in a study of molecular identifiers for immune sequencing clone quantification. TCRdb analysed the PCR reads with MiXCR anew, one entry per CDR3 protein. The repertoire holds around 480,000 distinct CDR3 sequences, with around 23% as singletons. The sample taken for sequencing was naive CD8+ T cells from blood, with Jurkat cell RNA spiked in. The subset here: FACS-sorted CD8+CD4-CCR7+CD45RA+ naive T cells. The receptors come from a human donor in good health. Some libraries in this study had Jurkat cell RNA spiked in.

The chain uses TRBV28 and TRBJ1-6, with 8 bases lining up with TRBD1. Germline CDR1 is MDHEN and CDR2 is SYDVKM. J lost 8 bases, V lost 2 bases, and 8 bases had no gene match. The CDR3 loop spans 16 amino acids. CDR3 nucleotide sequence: TGTGCCAGCAGTTTACAACAGGGGGTCTTGGATTCACCCCTCCACTTT. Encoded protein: CASSLQQGVLDSPLHF.

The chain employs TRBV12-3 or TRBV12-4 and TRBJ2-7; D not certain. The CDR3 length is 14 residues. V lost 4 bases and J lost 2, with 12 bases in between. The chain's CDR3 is CASSSTSPTYEQYF. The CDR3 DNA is TGTGCCAGCAGTTCCACGAGCCCAACCTACGAGCAGTACTTC.

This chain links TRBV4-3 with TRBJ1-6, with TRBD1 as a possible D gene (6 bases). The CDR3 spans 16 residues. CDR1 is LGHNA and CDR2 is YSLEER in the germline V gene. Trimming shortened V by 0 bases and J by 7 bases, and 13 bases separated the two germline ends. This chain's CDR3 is CASSQETGNRNSPLHF. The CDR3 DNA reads TGCGCCAGCAGCCAAGAAACAGGGAATCGGAATTCACCCCTCCACTTT.

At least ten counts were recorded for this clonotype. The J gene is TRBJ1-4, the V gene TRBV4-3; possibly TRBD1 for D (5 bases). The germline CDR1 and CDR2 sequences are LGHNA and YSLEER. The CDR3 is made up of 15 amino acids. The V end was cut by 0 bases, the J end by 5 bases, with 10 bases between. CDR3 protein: CASSQDTGPNEKLFF. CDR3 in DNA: TGCGCCAGCAGCCAAGATACGGGACCCAATGAAAAACTGTTTTTT.

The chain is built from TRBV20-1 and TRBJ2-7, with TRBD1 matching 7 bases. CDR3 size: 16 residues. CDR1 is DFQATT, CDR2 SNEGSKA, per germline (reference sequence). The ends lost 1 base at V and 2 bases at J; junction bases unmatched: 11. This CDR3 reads CSARADWDSPTYEQYF. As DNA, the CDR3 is TGCAGTGCTAGAGCCGACTGGGACAGTCCGACCTACGAGCAGTACTTC.

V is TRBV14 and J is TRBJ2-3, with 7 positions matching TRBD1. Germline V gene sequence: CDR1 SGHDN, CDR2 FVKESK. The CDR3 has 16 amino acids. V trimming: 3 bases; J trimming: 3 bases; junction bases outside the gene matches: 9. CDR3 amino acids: CASSHYLGTVTDTQYF. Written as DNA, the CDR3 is TGTGCCAGCAGCCATTACCTAGGGACAGTTACAGATACGCAGTATTTT. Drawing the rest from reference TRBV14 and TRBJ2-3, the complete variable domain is EAGVTQFPSHSVIEKGQTVTLRCDPISGHDNLYWYRRVMGKEIKFLLHFVKESKQDESGMPNNRFLAERTGGTYSTLKVQPAELEDSGVYFCASSHYLGTVTDTQYFGPGTRLTVL.

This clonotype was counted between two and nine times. The CDR3 loop reads CAWSPGFQETQYF. The DNA for the CDR3 is TGTGCCTGGAGTCCTGGGTTCCAGGAGACCCAGTACTTC. The chain joins TRBV30 to TRBJ2-5; no clear D gene. Trimming stripped 2 bases from V and 5 bases from J, with 12 bases between. The V gene's germline CDR1 is GTSNPN and CDR2 SVGIG (reference sequence). There are 13 residues in the CDR3.

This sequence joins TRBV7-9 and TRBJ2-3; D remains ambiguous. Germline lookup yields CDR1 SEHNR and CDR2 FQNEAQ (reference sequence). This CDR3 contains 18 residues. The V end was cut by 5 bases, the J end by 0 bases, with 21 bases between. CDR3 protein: CASSTSRLVLMSTDTQYF. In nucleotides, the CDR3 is TGTGCCAGCAGCACGTCTCGGCTGGTGTTAATGAGCACAGATACGCAGTATTTT.

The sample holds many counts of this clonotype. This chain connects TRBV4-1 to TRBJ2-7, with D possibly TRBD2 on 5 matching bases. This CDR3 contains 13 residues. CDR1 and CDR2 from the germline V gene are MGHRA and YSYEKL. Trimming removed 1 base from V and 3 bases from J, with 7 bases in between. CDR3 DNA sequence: TGCGCCAGCAGCCAAGTCGGGGTCTACGAGCAGTACTTC. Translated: CASSQVGVYEQYF.

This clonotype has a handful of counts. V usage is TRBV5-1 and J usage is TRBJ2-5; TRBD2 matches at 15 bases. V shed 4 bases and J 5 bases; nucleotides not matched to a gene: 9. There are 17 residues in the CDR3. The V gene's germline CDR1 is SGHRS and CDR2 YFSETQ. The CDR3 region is CASSHGLAGGPGETQYF. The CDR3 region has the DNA TGCGCCAGCAGCCACGGACTAGCGGGAGGGCCAGGGGAGACCCAGTACTTC. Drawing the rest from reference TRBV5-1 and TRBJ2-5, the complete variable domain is KAGVTQTPRYLIKTRGQQVTLSCSPISGHRSVSWYQQTPGQGLQFLFEYFSETQRNKGNFPGRFSGRQFSNSRSEMNVSTLELGDSALYLCASSHGLAGGPGETQYFGPGTRLLVL.

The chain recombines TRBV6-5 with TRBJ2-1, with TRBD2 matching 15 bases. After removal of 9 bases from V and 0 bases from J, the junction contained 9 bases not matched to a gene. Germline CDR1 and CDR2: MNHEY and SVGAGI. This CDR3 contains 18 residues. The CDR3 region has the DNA TGTGCCAGGACTCTCAGGACTAGCGGGGGGGGCTCCTACAATGAGCAGTTCTTC. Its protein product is CARTLRTSGGGSYNEQFF.

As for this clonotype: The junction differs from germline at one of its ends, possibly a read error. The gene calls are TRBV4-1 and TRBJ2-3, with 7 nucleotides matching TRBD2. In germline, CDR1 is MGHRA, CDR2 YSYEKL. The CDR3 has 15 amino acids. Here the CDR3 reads CACSHTSASTDTQYF. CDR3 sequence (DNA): TGCGCCTGCAGCCACACTAGCGCCTCCACAGATACGCAGTATTTT.

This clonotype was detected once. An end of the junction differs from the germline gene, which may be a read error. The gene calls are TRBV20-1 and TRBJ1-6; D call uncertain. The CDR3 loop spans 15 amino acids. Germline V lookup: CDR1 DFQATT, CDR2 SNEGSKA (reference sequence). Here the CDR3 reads CSARVVSSYNSPHHF. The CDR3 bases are TGCAGTGCTAGAGTCGTGAGCTCCTATAATTCACCCCACCACTTT.

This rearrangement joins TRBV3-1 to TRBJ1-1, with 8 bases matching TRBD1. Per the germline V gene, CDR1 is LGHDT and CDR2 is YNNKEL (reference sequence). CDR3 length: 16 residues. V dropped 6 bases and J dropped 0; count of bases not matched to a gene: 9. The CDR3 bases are TGTGCCAGCAGACGAGACAGGGGTATTATGAACACTGAAGCTTTCTTT. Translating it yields CASRRDRGIMNTEAFF.

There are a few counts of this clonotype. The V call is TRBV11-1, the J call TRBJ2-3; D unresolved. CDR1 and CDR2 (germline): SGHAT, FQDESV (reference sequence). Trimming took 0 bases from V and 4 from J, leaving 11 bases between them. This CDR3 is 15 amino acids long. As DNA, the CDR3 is TGTGCCAGCAGCTTAGCGGATTCGGGCTCAGATACGCAGTATTTT. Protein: CASSLADSGSDTQYF.

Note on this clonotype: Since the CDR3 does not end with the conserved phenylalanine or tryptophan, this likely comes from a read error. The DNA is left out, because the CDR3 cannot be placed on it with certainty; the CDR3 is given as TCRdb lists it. The CDR3: CASSFRGAQTEALY. The chain combines TRBV28 with TRBJ1-1; the table's D call TRBD1 went unverified against the DNA. The CDR3 adds up to 14 amino acids, both ends counted. Per the germline V gene, CDR1 is MDHEN and CDR2 is SYDVKM.

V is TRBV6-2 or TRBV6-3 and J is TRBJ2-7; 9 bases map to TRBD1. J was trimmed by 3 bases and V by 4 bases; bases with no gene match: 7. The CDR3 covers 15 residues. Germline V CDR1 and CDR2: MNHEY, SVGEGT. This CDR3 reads CASSWVTGGNYEQYF. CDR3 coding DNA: TGTGCCAGCAGTTGGGTGACAGGGGGAAACTACGAGCAGTACTTC.

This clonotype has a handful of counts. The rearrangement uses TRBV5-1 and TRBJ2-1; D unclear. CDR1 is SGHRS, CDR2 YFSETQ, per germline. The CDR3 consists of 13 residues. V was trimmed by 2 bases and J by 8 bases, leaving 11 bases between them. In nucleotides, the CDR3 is TGCGCCAGCAGCTTACAACGGGCGGATGAGCAGTTCTTC. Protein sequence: CASSLQRADEQFF.